This entry lists 8 T cell receptor beta chains sequenced from one sample in a study of blood T cell repertoires in COVID-19. This table comes from immunoSEQ multiplex PCR, and its TCRdb copy is limited to in-frame clones, with some not included. In the table there are around 120,000 clones, approximately 90% of which are singletons. Input material: peripheral blood. The receptor source for this set is a man aged 45 to 65 with acute or convalescent COVID-19.

DNA for the CDR3: TGTGCCTGGAGTCCATGGACAGGGGCTAGGAACGAGCAGTACTTC. Protein: CAWSPWTGARNEQYF. This chain uses TRBV30 with TRBJ2-7; 9 bases align to TRBD1. This CDR3 contains 15 residues. J was trimmed by 5 bases and V by 2 bases; bases with no gene match: 10. The germline V gene encodes CDR1 GTSNPN and CDR2 SVGIG (reference sequence).

The chain joins TRBV11-3 to TRBJ1-4; D remains ambiguous. Germline V gives CDR1 SGHNT, CDR2 YENEEA. The germline V and J ends were trimmed by 4 bases and 3 bases, with 9 bases remaining between them. The CDR3 is made up of 14 amino acids. The CDR3 loop is CASSSNGPNEKLFF. In DNA, the CDR3 is TGTGCCAGCAGCTCTAACGGTCCTAATGAAAAACTGTTTTTT.

The chain is built from TRBV15 and TRBJ2-5; tentative D call: TRBD1 (7 bases). Germline CDR1 LNHNV, CDR2 YYDKDF (reference sequence). This CDR3 has 16 residues. The V and J ends lost 1 base and 4 bases respectively, with 16 bases between them. The CDR3 bases are TGTGCCACCAGCAGAGTCAGGAGGGGGCGGGGAGAGACCCAGTACTTC. Protein: CATSRVRRGRGETQYF.

The rearrangement joins TRBV29-1 to TRBJ2-3; 10 bases map to TRBD2. Germline-derived CDR1 and CDR2 are SQVTM and ANQGSEA. Trimming at V came to 3 bases and at J to 4 bases, leaving 4 bases not matched to a gene. CDR3 size: 14 residues. Here the CDR3 reads CSVEQREGPDTQYF. The CDR3 DNA sequence: TGCAGCGTTGAGCAGCGGGAGGGCCCAGATACGCAGTATTTT.

The sample holds one count of this clone. The chain has TRBV2 and TRBJ1-1; 7 nucleotides line up with TRBD1. Germline loops: CDR1 SNHLY, CDR2 FYNNEI. V gave up 6 bases and J gave up 2 bases; unmatched junction bases: 9. The CDR3 is 15 amino acids. The CDR3 region is CASRIEGQLNTEAFF. Here the CDR3 DNA reads TGTGCCAGCAGAATCGAGGGACAGTTAAACACTGAAGCTTTCTTT.

V is TRBV2 and J is TRBJ2-6; maybe TRBD1 (6 bases). V gave up 1 base and J gave up 2 bases, with 12 bases separating them. Germline V gene sequence: CDR1 SNHLY, CDR2 FYNNEI. The CDR3 spans 17 residues. CDR3 protein: CASSEDRATAGANVLTF. The CDR3 bases are TGTGCCAGCAGTGAAGACAGGGCGACTGCTGGGGCCAACGTCCTGACTTTC.

V usage is TRBV5-3 and J usage is TRBJ1-6; possible D gene TRBD1, 6 bases. TRBV5-3 is reported as an ORF; its role is uncertain. The CDR3 is 18 residues long. V lost 0 bases, J lost 9 bases, and 22 bases lay in between. The CDR3 nucleotides read TGTGCCAGAAGCTTGGAGTGGTGCGACAGGCCCCTAGGTTCACCCCTCCACTTT. Translation gives CARSLEWCDRPLGSPLHF.

This clone has more than one count but fewer than ten. The chain couples TRBV9 to TRBJ1-2; D is possibly TRBD1 (6 bases). The CDR3 has 19 amino acids. CDR1 SGDLS and CDR2 YYNGEE come from the germline V gene. The V and J ends lost 5 bases and 2 bases respectively, with 28 bases between them. CDR3 sequence reads: CASRDKPGTPTEINYGYTF. In nucleotides, the CDR3 is TGTGCCAGCAGAGATAAGCCCGGGACACCTACCGAAATAAACTATGGCTACACCTTC.